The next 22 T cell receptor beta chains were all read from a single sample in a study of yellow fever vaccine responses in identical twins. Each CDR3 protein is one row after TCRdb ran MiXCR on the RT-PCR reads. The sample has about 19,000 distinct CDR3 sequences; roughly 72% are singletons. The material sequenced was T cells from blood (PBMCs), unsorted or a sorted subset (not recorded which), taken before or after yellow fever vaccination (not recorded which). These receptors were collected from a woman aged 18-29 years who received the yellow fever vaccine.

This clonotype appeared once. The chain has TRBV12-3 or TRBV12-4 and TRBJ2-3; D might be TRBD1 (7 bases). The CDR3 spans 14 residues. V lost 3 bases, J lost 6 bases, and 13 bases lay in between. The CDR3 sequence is CASSFPGGLDTQYF. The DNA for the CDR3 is TGTGCCAGCAGTTTTCCAGGGGGGCTTGATACGCAGTATTTT.

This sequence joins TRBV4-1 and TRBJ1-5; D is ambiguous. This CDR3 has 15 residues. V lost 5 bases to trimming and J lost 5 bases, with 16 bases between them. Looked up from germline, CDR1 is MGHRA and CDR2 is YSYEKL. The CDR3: CASSKGVQRDQPQHF. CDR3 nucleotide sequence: TGCGCCAGCAGCAAAGGAGTACAGCGCGATCAGCCCCAGCATTTT.

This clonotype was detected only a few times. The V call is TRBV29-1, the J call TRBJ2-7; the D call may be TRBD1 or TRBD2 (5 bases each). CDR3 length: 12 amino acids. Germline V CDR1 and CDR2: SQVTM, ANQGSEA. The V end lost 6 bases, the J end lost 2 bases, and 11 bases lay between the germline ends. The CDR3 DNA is TGCAGCGTCGGGGCAGCTACCTACGAGCAGTACGTC. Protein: CSVGAATYEQYV.

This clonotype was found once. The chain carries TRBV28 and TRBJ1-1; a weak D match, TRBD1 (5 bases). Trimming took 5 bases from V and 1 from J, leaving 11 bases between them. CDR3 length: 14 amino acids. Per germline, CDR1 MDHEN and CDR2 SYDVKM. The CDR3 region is CASSLRERNTEAFF. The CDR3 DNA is TGTGCCAGCAGTCTCAGGGAAAGGAACACTGAAGCTTTCTTT.

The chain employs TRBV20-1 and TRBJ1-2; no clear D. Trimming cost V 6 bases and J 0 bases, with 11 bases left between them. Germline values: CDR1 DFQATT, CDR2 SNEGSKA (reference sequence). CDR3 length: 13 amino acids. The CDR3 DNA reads TGCAGTGCCACCGACAATTCTAACTATGGCTACACCTTC. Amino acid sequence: CSATDNSNYGYTF.

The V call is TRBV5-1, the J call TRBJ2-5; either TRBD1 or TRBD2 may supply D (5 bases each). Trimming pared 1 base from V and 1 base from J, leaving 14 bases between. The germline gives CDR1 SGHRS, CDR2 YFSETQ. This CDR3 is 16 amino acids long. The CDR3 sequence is CASSLSGARGQETQYF. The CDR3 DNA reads TGCGCCAGCAGCTTGTCCGGGGCCCGTGGCCAAGAGACCCAGTACTTC.

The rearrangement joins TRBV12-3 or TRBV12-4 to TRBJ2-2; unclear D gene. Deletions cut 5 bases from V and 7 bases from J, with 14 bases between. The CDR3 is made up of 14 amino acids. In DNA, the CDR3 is TGTGCCAGCAGTCTTGACACCAGGAGCGGGGAGCTGTTTTTT. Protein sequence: CASSLDTRSGELFF.

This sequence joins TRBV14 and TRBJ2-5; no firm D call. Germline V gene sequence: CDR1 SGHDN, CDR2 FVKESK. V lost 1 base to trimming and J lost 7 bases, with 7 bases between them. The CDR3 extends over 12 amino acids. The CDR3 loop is CASSQVAGTQYF. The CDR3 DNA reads TGTGCCAGCAGCCAAGTAGCAGGGACCCAGTACTTC. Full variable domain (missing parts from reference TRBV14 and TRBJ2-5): EAGVTQFPSHSVIEKGQTVTLRCDPISGHDNLYWYRRVMGKEIKFLLHFVKESKQDESGMPNNRFLAERTGGTYSTLKVQPAELEDSGVYFCASSQVAGTQYFGPGTRLLVL.

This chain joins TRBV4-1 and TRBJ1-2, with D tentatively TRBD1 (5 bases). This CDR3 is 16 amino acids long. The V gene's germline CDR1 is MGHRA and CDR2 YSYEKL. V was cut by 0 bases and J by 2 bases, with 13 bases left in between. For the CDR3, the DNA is TGCGCCAGCAGCCAAGATTCGGGACGGCTAAACTATGGCTACACCTTC. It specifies CASSQDSGRLNYGYTF.

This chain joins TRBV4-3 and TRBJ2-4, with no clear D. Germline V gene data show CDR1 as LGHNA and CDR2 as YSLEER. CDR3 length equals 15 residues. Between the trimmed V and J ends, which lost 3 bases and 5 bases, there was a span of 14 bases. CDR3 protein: CASSHPDTLQNIQYF. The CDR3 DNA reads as TGCGCCAGCAGCCACCCAGACACGTTGCAAAACATTCAGTACTTC.

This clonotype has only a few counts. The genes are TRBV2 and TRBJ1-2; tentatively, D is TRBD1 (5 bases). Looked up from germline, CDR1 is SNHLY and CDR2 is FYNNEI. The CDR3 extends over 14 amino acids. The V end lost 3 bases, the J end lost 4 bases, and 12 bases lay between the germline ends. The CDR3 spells CASSEVQGFYGYTF. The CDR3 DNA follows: TGTGCCAGCAGTGAGGTTCAGGGCTTCTATGGCTACACCTTC.

The CDR3 reads CASSPGLLNEQFF. CDR3 nucleotide sequence: TGTGCCAGTTCGCCGGGACTGCTCAATGAGCAGTTCTTC. The V and J genes are TRBV2 and TRBJ2-1; perhaps TRBD2 as D (6 bases). The CDR3 loop spans 13 amino acids. The ends were cut back, 9 bases at V and 6 bases at J, with 15 bases in the middle. Germline V gene lookup returns CDR1 SNHLY and CDR2 FYNNEI. The variable domain in full, with the rest retrieved from reference TRBV2 and TRBJ2-1, is EPEVTQTPSHQVTQMGQEVILRCVPISNHLYFYWYRQILGQKVEFLVSFYNNEISEKSEIFDDQFSVERPDGSNFTLKIRSTKLEDSAMYFCASSPGLLNEQFFGPGTRLTVL.

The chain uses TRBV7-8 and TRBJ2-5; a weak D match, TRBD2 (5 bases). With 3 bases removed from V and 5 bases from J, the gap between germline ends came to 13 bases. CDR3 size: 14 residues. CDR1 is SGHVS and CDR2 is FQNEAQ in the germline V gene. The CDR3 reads CASSFSRVGETQYF. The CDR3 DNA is TGTGCCAGCAGCTTTTCGAGGGTTGGTGAGACCCAGTACTTC.

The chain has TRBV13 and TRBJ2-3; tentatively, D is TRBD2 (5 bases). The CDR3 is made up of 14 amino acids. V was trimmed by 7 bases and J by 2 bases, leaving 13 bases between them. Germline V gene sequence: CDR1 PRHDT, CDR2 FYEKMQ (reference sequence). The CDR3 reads CASTLGASTDTQYF. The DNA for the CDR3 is TGTGCCAGCACCCTGGGAGCATCCACAGATACGCAGTATTTT.

As DNA, the CDR3 is TGTGCCAGCAACCCTCCCAGGGAGCGGGAGAAATACGAGCAGTACGTC. Residues: CASNPPREREKYEQYV. J is TRBJ2-7 and V is TRBV13; the match to TRBD2 covers 8 bases. This CDR3 is built from 16 residues. Germline-derived CDR1 and CDR2 are PRHDT and FYEKMQ (reference sequence). V was pared by 7 bases and J by 4 bases, with 15 bases of the junction left unmatched.

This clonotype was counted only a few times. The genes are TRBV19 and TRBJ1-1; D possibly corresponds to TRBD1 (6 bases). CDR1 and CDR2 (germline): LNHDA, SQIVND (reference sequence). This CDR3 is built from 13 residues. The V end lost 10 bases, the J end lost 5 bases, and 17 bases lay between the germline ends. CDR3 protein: CATDTGFNTEAFF. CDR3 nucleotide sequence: TGTGCCACCGACACAGGGTTCAATACTGAAGCTTTCTTT.

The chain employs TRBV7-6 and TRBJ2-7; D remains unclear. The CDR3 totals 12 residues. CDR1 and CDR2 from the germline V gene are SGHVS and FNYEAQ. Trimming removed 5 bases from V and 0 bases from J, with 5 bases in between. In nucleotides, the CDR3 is TGTGCCAGCAGCGCACTCTCCTACGAGCAGTACTTC. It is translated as CASSALSYEQYF.

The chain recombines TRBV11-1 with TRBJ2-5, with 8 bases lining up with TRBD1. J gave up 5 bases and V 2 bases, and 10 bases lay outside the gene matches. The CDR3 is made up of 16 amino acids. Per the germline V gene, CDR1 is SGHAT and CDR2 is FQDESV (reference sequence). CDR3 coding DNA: TGTGCCAGCAGCTTACAAGCAGGGGGCATCGGGGAGACCCAGTACTTC. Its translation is CASSLQAGGIGETQYF.

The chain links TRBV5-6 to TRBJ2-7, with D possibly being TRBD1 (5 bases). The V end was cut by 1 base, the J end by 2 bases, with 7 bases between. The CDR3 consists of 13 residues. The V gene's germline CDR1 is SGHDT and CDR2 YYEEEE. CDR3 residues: CASSLLDTYEQYV. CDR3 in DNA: TGTGCCAGCAGCTTGTTGGACACCTACGAGCAGTACGTC.

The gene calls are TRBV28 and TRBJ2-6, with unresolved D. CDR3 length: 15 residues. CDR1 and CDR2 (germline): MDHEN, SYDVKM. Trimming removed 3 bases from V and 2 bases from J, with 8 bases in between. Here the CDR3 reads CASSFGQPGANVLTF. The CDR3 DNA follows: TGTGCCAGCAGTTTTGGGCAGCCTGGGGCCAACGTCCTGACTTTC.

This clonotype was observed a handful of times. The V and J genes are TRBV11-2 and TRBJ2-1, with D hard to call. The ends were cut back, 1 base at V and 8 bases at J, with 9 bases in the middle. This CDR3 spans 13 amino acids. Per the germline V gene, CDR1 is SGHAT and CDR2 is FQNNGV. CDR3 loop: CASSLVEEYEQFF. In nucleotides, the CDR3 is TGTGCCAGCAGCTTAGTAGAGGAATATGAGCAGTTCTTC.

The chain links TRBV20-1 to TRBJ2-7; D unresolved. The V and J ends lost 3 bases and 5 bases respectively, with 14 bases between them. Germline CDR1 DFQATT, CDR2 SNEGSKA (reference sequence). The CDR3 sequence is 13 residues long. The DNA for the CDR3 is TGCAGTGCTAGGTTCGCAGGCTCAGACGAGCAGTACTTC. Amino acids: CSARFAGSDEQYF.